This T cell receptor (beta chain) was documented in a study of monozygotic twins with inflammatory bowel disease. Study outcomes and limitations: Healthy co-twins, by inverse Simpson, had higher TCRbeta diversity than their siblings with IBD. Especially with disease activity, IBD patients had fewer clonotypes in common with others than healthy twins did.

TCR libraries were prepared from 3,500 to 4,000 ng total RNA each. Reanalyzing the 5' RACE reads, TCRdb keeps one entry per CDR3 protein, without DNA. The sample features around 380,000 distinct CDR3 sequences, with 2% to 2.5% in its top ten. For this clonotype: Its antigen remains unknown.

The CDR3 extends over 16 amino acids. The germline CDR1 and CDR2 sequences are ENHRY and SYGVKD. The TCR comes from a human donor with ulcerative colitis or Crohn's disease, or a healthy co-twin of an affected twin (not recorded which). The rearrangement joins TRBV10-3 to TRBJ2-1; without DNA, the TCRdb call of TRBD2 cannot be checked. Material: blood. The CDR3 reads CAISESGARAYNEQFF.